This TCR beta chain was recorded in a study of shared clonotypes between healthy human individuals. Overall study: For every donor, three CD4 naive, three CD4 memory, two CD8 naive and one CD8 memory plates were used.

The repertoire was sequenced with immunoSEQ multiplex PCR; TCRdb's copy has only in-frame clones and lacks some. The sample has approximately 940,000 clones, 70% to 85% seen once; the top ten hold approximately 1.5%. Worth noting for this clone: Its antigen is currently unknown.

The study, taken as a whole, reports: What limited the represented genetic and exposure-history diversity was the small number of donors. Only blood was sampled, and tissue TCR repertoires likely differ from blood ones. Among non-shared clonotypes, generation probabilities were lower than among those shared by all four donors.

CDR1 SGHTA and CDR2 FQGNSA come from the germline V gene. The V and J ends lost 3 bases and 5 bases respectively, with 10 bases between them. The CDR3 spans 13 residues. The sequencing input was memory CD4+ T cells sorted from blood. Stated subset: CD45RA-negative fraction. The clonotype originates from a man between 18 and 29 years old in good health. V is TRBV7-2 and J is TRBJ1-2, with a possible D match to TRBD1 (6 bases). CDR3 protein: CASSFDRTYGYTF. CDR3 coding DNA: TGTGCCAGCAGCTTTGACAGGACATATGGCTACACCTTC.